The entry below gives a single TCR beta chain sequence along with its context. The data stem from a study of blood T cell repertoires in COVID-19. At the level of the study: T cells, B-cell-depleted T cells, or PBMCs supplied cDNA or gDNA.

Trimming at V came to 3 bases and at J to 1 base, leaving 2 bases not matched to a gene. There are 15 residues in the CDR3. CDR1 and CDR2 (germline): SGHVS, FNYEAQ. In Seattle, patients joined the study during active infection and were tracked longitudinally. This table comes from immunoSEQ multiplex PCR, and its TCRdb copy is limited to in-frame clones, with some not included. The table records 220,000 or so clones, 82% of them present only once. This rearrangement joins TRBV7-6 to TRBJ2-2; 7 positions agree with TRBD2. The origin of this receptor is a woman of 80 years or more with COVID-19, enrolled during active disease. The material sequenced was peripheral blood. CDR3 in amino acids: CASSLGGMNTGELFF. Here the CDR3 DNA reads TGTGCCAGCAGCTTGGGGGGGATGAACACCGGGGAGCTGTTTTTT. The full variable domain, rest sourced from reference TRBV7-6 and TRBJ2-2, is GAGVSQSPRYKVTKRGQDVALRCDPISGHVSLYWYRQALGQGPEFLTYFNYEAQQDKSGLPNDRFSAERPEGSISTLTIQRTEQRDSAMYRCASSLGGMNTGELFFGEGSRLTVL.